The 3 T cell receptor beta chains below come from one sample, sequenced in a study of vaccination effects on CD4 cells after COVID-19. Only in-frame clones appear in the TCRdb table, and some are missing; sequencing was by immunoSEQ multiplex PCR. Here the sample spans 25,000 to 30,000 clones, around 72% being singletons. These receptors are not linked to any known antigen. Peptide-pool stimulation followed by sequencing identified expanded antigen-specific CD4+ clonotypes in the ViraFEST assay. A roughly 11-day culture period preceded the isolation of CD4+ T cells. Nucleocapsid antibodies stayed negative before and after vaccination, showing no earlier SARS-CoV-2 infection. The sequences come from CD4+ T cells from PBMCs cultured with SARS-CoV-2 spike peptides, collected before COVID-19 vaccination. Source of these receptors: a human donor who received a COVID-19 vaccine.

This CDR3 is CASSEEAGGTDTQYF. The CDR3 DNA is TGTGCCAGCAGTGAAGAAGCGGGAGGCACAGATACGCAGTATTTT. The genes are TRBV6-1 and TRBJ2-3, with TRBD2 matching 8 bases. Germline lookup yields CDR1 MNHNS and CDR2 SASEGT. The CDR3 extends over 15 amino acids. The V and J ends lost 1 base and 1 base, in that order; junction bases with no gene match: 1.

The chain carries TRBV28 and TRBJ1-1; D is uncertain. Between the trimmed V and J ends, which lost 3 bases and 4 bases, there was a span of 3 bases. The CDR3 spans 11 residues. Germline lookup yields CDR1 MDHEN and CDR2 SYDVKM. The CDR3 DNA reads TGTGCCAGCAGTTTCGGCACTGAAGCTTTCTTT. This encodes CASSFGTEAFF.

This sequence joins TRBV30 and TRBJ1-1, with D possibly TRBD1 on 5 matching bases. CDR3 length equals 13 residues. Trimming left V 3 bases short and J 4 bases short, with 12 bases between. Germline V gene data show CDR1 as GTSNPN and CDR2 as SVGIG (reference sequence). CDR3 sequence (DNA): TGTGCCTGGAGCCGACAGTCGGCCACTGAAGCTTTCTTT. This sequence encodes CAWSRQSATEAFF. Variable domain in full (rest from reference TRBV30 and TRBJ1-1): SQTIHQWPATLVQPVGSPLSLECTVEGTSNPNLYWYRQAAGRGLQLLFYSVGIGQISSEVPQNLSASRPQDRQFILSSKKLLLSDSGFYLCAWSRQSATEAFFGQGTRLTVV.